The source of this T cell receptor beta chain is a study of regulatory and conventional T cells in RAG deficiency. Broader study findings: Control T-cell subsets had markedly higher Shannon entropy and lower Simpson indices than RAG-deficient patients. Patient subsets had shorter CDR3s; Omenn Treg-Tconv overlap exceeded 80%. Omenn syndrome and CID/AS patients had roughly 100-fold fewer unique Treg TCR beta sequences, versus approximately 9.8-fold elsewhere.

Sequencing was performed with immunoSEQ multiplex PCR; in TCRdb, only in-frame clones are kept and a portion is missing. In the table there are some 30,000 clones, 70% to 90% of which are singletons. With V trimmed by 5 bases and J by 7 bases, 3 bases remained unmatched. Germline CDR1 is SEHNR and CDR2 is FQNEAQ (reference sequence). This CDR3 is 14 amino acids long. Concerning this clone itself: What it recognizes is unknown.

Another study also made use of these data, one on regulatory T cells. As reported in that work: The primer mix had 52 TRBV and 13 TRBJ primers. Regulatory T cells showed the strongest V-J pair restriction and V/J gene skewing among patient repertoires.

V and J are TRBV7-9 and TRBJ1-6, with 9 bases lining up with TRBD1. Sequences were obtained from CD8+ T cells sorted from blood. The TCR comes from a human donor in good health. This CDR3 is CASSLGTGNSPLHF. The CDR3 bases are TGTGCCAGCAGCCTAGGGACAGGGAATTCACCCCTCCACTTT.